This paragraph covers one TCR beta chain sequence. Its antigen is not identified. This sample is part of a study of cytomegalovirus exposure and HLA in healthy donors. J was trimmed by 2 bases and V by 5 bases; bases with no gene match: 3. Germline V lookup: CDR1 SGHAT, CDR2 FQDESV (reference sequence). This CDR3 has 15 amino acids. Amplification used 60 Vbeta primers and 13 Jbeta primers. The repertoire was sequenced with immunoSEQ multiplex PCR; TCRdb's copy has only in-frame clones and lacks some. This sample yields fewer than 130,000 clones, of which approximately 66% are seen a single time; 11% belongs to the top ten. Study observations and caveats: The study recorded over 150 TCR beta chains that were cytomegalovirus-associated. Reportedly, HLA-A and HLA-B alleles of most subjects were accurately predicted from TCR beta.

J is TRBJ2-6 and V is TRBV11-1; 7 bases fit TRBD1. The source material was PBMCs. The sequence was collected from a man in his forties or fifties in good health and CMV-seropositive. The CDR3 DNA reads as TGTGCCAGCAGCAGGGGGCTAACTGGGGCCAACGTCCTGACTTTC. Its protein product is CASSRGLTGANVLTF.